These T cell receptor beta chains were read from a single sample in a study of regulatory T cells in long-lasting Graves disease. Using its own MiXCR run on the multiplex PCR reads, TCRdb lists one record per CDR3 protein. The repertoire has almost 450,000 distinct CDR3 sequences, about 15% of them found once; the top ten carry around 10%. Another study also made use of these data, one on T cells in Graves' hyperthyroidism and ophthalmopathy.

Sequencing used peripheral blood mononuclear cells (PBMCs), obtained at new diagnosis, from a patient treated with antithyroid drugs. These receptors were obtained from a woman in her thirties with Graves disease. Each CDR3 is given with its conserved first and last residue. D genes are given only for firm matches. Expanded clones get a size class; other rows say once, few or many, or leave the size out.

>.|TRBV29-1|TRBJ2-7|TRBD2|13
TGCAGCGTTGTTGCCAGCGGGAACTACGAGCAGTACTTC
CSVVASGNYEQYF
>many|TRBV11-2|TRBJ2-5|TRBD2|16
TGTGCCAGCAGCTTAGATGCGGGAGCCGGGAGAGAGGCCCAGTACTTC
CASSLDAGAGREAQYF
>many|TRBV30|TRBJ1-2|.|11
TGTGCCTTCTGGCCCGGCTATGGCTACACCTTC
CAFWPGYGYTF
>many|TRBV6-5|TRBJ2-1|.|14
TGTGCCAGCAGTTATAATAGTCTTTACAATGAGCAGTTCTTC
CASSYNSLYNEQFF
>many|TRBV28|TRBJ2-5|.|15
TGTGCCAGCAGTATGGTGGAAAGCAACCAAGAGACCCAGTACTTC
CASSMVESNQETQYF
>many|TRBV20-1|TRBJ2-7|.|14
TGCAGTGCTAGGGCAGGGGGGAGTTTTGTTGAGCAGTACTTC
CSARAGGSFVEQYF
>few|TRBV5-6|TRBJ2-2|TRBD2|18
TGTGCCAGCAGCCAACCAACGACTAGCGGGAGATATACCGGGGAGCTGTTTTTT
CASSQPTTSGRYTGELFF
>few|TRBV2|TRBJ2-2|TRBD2|15
TGTGCCAGCAGTGCGGCTAGCGGGGACACCGGGGAGCTGTTTTTT
CASSAASGDTGELFF
>many|TRBV27|TRBJ1-2|.|13
TGTGCCAGCAGTTTCAAAGGGAGCTATGGCTACACCTTC
CASSFKGSYGYTF
>.|TRBV7-9|TRBJ2-3|.|12
TGTGCCAGCAGCTCCCGGGACCCCTACGCGAGTTTT
CASSSRDPYASF
>many|TRBV6-2/TRBV6-3|TRBJ1-1|TRBD1|15
TGTGCCAGCGTCCCGACCACCCGACAGGGGGCAGAAGCTTTCTTT
CASVPTTRQGAEAFF
>.|TRBV24-1|TRBJ2-6|.|16
TGTGCCACCAGTGACCCTTCCAGCTCTGGGGCCAACGTCCTGACTTTC
CATSDPSSSGANVLTF
>.|TRBV6-5|TRBJ2-4|.|16
TGTGCCAGCAGTTACCCCTGGGGGGAAGCCAAAAACATTCAGTACTTC
CASSYPWGEAKNIQYF
>many|TRBV20-1|TRBJ1-5|.|15
TGCAGTGCTAGAGAGGATGACCTTAGCAATCAGCCCCAGCATTTT
CSAREDDLSNQPQHF
>many|TRBV10-3|TRBJ2-1|.|14
TGTGCCATCAGTGAGTCTCTGGCGATGGATGAGCAGTTCTTC
CAISESLAMDEQFF
>.|TRBV13|TRBJ2-7|.|17
TGTGCCAGCAGCTTATTGGTTGCGGGGCTGGGCTCCTACGAGCAGTACTTC
CASSLLVAGLGSYEQYF
>few|TRBV20-1|TRBJ1-6|.|15
TGCAGTGCTAGACTCCGGAGCTCCTATAATTCACCCCTCCACTTT
CSARLRSSYNSPLHF
>.|TRBV5-4|TRBJ2-2|.|16
TGTGCCAGCAGCACCCGGCGGACAATTTATGCCGGGGAGCTGTTTTTT
CASSTRRTIYAGELFF
>many|TRBV28|TRBJ2-1|TRBD2|13
TGTGCCAGGGGGACTAGCGGGATGGATGAGCAGTTCTTC
CARGTSGMDEQFF
>many|TRBV28|TRBJ1-5|.|15
TGTGCCAGCAGTTTATTAGGCAGGGTGGATCAGCCCCAGCATTTT
CASSLLGRVDQPQHF
>many|TRBV28|TRBJ2-7|TRBD2|12
TGTGCCAGCAGTGCGGGAGCCTACGAGCAGTACTTC
CASSAGAYEQYF
>many|TRBV10-3|TRBJ2-3|TRBD1|13
TGTGCCACCATGGACAGGGCAACAGATACGCAGTATTTT
CATMDRATDTQYF
>many|TRBV20-1|TRBJ1-1|.|11
TGCAGTGCTAGAAAGAACACTGAAGCTTTCTTT
CSARKNTEAFF
>many|TRBV28|TRBJ2-7|.|16
TGTGCCAGCAACCCCAACTTGAGTAGTTGGGGGTACGAGCAGTACTTC
CASNPNLSSWGYEQYF
>.|TRBV28|TRBJ2-5|TRBD2|15
TGTGCCAGCAGTTTAGCTAGCGGAACCCAAGAGACCCAGTACTTC
CASSLASGTQETQYF
>.|TRBV20-1|TRBJ1-1|TRBD1|15
TGCAGTGCTAGACAGGTCGACAGGGAAGGTACTGAAGCTTTCTTT
CSARQVDREGTEAFF
>many|TRBV28|TRBJ2-7|.|13
TGTGCCAGCAGTTTCTCTCTCTCCTACGAGCAGTACTTC
CASSFSLSYEQYF
>many|TRBV5-1|TRBJ2-7|TRBD1|13
TGCGCCAGCAGGGCACAGGGGGGCGACGAGCAGTACTTC
CASRAQGGDEQYF
>few|TRBV20-1|TRBJ2-1|.|13
TGCAGTGCTAACAACAGGGGGGGGGGTGAGCAGTTCTTC
CSANNRGGGEQFF
>few|TRBV24-1|TRBJ2-2|.|16
TGTGCCACCAGTGATTTGGTCGGGGCGCCCCCCGGGGAGCTGTTTTTT
CATSDLVGAPPGELFF
>few|TRBV7-2|TRBJ2-7|TRBD2|14
TGTGCCAGCAGCTCCGGGACTAGCGGGAGTGCGCAGTACTTC
CASSSGTSGSAQYF
>many|TRBV30|TRBJ2-1|.|14
TGTGCCTGGAGTGTAAAAAGCTCCTACAATGAGCAGTTCTTC
CAWSVKSSYNEQFF
>.|TRBV18|TRBJ2-7|TRBD2|16
TGTGCCAGCTCACCACTTACTGGGACTAGCGGTTACGAGCAGTACTTC
CASSPLTGTSGYEQYF
>few|TRBV4-1|TRBJ2-1|.|18
TGCGCCAGCAGCCAAGAAGAGATCCGCACGGCCCGGTACAATGAGCAGTTCTTC
CASSQEEIRTARYNEQFF
>.|TRBV9|TRBJ2-1|TRBD2|15
TGTGCCAGCAGCGGACTAGCGGCCGCCTACAATGAGCAGTTCTTC
CASSGLAAAYNEQFF
>many|TRBV3-1|TRBJ2-7|.|14
TGTGCCAGCAGCCAACTCGCGGAGACCTACGAGCAGTACTTC
CASSQLAETYEQYF
>many|TRBV20-1|TRBJ2-3|.|14
TGCAGTGCTATGAGGGTTTCGGGCACAGATACGCAGTATTTT
CSAMRVSGTDTQYF
>many|TRBV20-1|TRBJ1-1|TRBD1|15
TGCAGTGCCACCTCCCTCGGGACAGGGGGGACTGAAGCTTTCTTT
CSATSLGTGGTEAFF
>many|TRBV27|TRBJ2-7|.|12
TGTGCCAGCAGTTTATCGGGGGCTGAGCAGTACTTC
CASSLSGAEQYF
>.|TRBV4-3|TRBJ2-7|TRBD2|16
TGCGCCAGCAGCCCTAGCGGGACTAGCGAGTCCTACGAGCAGTACTTC
CASSPSGTSESYEQYF
>few|TRBV7-9|TRBJ2-7|.|15
TGTGCCAGCAGCTTTTCTGGGTTAATCCTCTACGAGCAGTACTTC
CASSFSGLILYEQYF
>many|TRBV20-1|TRBJ2-1|TRBD2|14
TGCAGAGTCCAGCGGGAGGGCCCCTACAATGAGCAGTTCTTC
CRVQREGPYNEQFF
>.|TRBV27|TRBJ2-7|TRBD2|15
TGTGCCAGCAGCCCGTCGGGGGGAGGGAGCTACGAGCAGTACTTC
CASSPSGGGSYEQYF
>few|TRBV10-3|TRBJ2-3|TRBD2|15
TGTGCCATCAGTGAGGGAGCGGGGAGCACAGATACGCAGTATTTT
CAISEGAGSTDTQYF
>.|TRBV5-1|TRBJ2-1|TRBD2|15
TGCGCCAGCAGCACCCGACTAGCCACCTACAATGAGCAGTTCTTC
CASSTRLATYNEQFF
>many|TRBV7-8|TRBJ1-5|TRBD1|17
TGTGCCAGCAGCCGAGATGAGGGACAGGTATACAATCAGCCCCAGCATTTT
CASSRDEGQVYNQPQHF
>.|TRBV6-2/TRBV6-3|TRBJ1-5|TRBD1|18
TGTGCCAGCAGTTACGGGACAGGGGATAGTTTATTCAATCAGCCCCAGCATTTT
CASSYGTGDSLFNQPQHF
>few|TRBV5-1|TRBJ2-2|.|13
TGCGCCAGCAGCACTTCTAGCGCCGGGGAGCTGTTTTTT
CASSTSSAGELFF
>many|TRBV7-2|TRBJ2-1|.|16
TGTGCCAGCAGCCCAATCCTTAAGACGGGCTACAATGAGCAGTTCTTC
CASSPILKTGYNEQFF
>many|TRBV13|TRBJ2-2|.|12
TGTGCCAGCAGCTTAGGGGAGGGGGAGCTGTTTTTT
CASSLGEGELFF
>many|TRBV20-1|TRBJ2-7|.|14
TGCAGTGCTAGAGAACCGACTCAAAACTACGAGCAGTACTTC
CSAREPTQNYEQYF
>.|TRBV27|TRBJ1-2|TRBD1|15
TGTGCCAGCAGTGATGACAGGGGATCTAACTATGGCTACACCTTC
CASSDDRGSNYGYTF
>many|TRBV20-1|TRBJ1-2|.|15
TGCAGTGCTAGTAGAGGTCCGACCCTGGTTGAGGGCTACACCTTC
CSASRGPTLVEGYTF